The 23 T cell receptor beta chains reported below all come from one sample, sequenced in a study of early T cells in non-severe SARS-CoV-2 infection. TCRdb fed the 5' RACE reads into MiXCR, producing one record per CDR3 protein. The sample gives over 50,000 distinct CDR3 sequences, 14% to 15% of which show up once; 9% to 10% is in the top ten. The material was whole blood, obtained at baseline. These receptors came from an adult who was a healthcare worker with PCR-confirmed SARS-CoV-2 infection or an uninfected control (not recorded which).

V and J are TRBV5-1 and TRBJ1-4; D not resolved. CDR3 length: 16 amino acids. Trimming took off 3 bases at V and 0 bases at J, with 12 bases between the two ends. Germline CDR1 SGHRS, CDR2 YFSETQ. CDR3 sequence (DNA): TGCGCCAGCAGCTCGGAACGGGGTGCAACTAATGAAAAACTGTTTTTT. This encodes CASSSERGATNEKLFF.

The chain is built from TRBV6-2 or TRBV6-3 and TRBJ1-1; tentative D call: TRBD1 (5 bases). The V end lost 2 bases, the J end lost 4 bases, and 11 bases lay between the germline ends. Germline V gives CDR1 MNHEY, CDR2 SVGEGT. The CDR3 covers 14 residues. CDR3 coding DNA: TGTGCCAGCAGTTACGAGGGGAGGCGCACTGAAGCTTTCTTT. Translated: CASSYEGRRTEAFF.

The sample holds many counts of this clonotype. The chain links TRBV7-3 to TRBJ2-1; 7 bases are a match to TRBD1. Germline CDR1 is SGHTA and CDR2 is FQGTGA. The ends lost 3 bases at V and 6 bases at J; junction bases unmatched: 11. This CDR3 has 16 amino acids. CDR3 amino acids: CASSFPKTGSGNEQFF. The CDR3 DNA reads TGTGCCAGCAGCTTTCCCAAGACAGGGTCGGGCAATGAGCAGTTCTTC.

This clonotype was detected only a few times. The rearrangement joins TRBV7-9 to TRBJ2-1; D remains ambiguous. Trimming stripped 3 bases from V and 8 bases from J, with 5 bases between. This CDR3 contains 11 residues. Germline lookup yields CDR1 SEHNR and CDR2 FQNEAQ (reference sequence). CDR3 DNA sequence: TGTGCCAGCAGCTTGGAGTATGAGCAGTTCTTC. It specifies CASSLEYEQFF.

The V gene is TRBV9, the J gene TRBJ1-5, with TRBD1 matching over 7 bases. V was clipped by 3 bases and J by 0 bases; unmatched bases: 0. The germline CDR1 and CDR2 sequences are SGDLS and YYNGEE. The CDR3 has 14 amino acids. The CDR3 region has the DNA TGTGCCAGCAGCGCAGGGGGTAGCAATCAGCCCCAGCATTTT. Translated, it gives CASSAGGSNQPQHF.

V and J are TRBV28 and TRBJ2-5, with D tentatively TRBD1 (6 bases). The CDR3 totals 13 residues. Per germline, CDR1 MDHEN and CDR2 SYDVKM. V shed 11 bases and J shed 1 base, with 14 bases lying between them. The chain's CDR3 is CAEAQGLQETQYF. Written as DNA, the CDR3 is TGTGCCGAGGCACAGGGCCTCCAAGAGACCCAGTACTTC.

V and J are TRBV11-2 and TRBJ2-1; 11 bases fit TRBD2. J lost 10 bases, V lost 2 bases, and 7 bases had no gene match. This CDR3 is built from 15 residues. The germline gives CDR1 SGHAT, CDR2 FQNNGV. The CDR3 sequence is CASSLLAGGPAEQFF. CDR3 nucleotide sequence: TGTGCCAGCAGCTTACTAGCGGGGGGACCCGCGGAGCAGTTCTTC.

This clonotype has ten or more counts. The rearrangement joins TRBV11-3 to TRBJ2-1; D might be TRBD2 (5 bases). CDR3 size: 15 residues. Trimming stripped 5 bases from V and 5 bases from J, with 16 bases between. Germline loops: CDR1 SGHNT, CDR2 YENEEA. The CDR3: CASSLNSNGDNEQFF. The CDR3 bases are TGTGCCAGCAGCCTAAATAGTAACGGGGACAATGAGCAGTTCTTC.

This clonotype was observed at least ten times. The CDR3 loop reads CASSYRGARGYEQFF. In nucleotides, the CDR3 is TGTGCCAGCAGTTACAGGGGCGCTAGGGGGTATGAGCAGTTCTTC. This chain links TRBV28 with TRBJ2-1; 7 bases match TRBD1. The CDR3 sequence is 15 residues long. J was trimmed by 8 bases and V by 4 bases; bases with no gene match: 11. Germline CDR1 reads MDHEN; CDR2 reads SYDVKM.

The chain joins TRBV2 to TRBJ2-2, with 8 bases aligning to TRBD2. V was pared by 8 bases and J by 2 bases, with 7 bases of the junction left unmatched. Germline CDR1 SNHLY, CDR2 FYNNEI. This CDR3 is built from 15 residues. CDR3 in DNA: TGTGCCAGCGCTCAGCGGGGGCAAAACACCGGGGAGCTGTTTTTT. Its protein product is CASAQRGQNTGELFF.

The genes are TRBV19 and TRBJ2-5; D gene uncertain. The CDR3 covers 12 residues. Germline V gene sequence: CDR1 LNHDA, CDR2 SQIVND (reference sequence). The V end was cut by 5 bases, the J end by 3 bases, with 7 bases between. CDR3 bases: TGTGCCAGTAGTGCCACCGAAGAGACCCAGTACTTC. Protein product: CASSATEETQYF.

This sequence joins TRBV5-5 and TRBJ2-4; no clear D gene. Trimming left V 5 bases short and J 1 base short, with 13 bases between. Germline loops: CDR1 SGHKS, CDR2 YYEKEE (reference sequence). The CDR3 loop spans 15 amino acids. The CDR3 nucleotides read TGTGCCAGCAGACCCCAACTAATGGCCAAAAACATTCAGTACTTC. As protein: CASRPQLMAKNIQYF. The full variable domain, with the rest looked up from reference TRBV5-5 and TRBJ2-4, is DAGVTQSPTHLIKTRGQQVTLRCSPISGHKSVSWYQQVLGQGPQFIFQYYEKEERGRGNFPDRFSARQFPNYSSELNVNALLLGDSALYLCASRPQLMAKNIQYFGAGTRLSVL.

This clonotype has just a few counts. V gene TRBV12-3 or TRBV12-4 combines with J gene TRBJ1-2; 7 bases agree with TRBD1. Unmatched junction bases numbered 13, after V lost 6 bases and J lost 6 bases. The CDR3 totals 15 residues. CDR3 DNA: TGTGCCAGCAGACCCCAGGGGGAGTACGGTAATGGCTACACCTTC. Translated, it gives CASRPQGEYGNGYTF.

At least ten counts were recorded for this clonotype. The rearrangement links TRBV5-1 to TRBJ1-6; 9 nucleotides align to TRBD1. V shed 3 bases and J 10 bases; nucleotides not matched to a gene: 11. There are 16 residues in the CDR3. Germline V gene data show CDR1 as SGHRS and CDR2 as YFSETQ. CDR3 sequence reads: CASSSPSGQGRSPLHF. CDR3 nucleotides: TGCGCCAGCAGCTCCCCCTCGGGACAGGGTAGATCACCCCTCCACTTT.

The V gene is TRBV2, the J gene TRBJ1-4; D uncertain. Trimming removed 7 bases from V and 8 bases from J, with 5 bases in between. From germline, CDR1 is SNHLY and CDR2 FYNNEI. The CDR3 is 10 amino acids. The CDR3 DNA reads TGTGCCAGCAAAGGCGAAAAACTGTTTTTT. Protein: CASKGEKLFF.

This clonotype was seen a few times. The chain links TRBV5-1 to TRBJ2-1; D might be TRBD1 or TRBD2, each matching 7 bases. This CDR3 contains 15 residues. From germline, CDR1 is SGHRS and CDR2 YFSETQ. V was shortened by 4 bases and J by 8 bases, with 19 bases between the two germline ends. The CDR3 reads CASSRGGEGAHEQFF. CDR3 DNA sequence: TGCGCCAGCAGCCGCGGGGGCGAGGGGGCACATGAGCAGTTCTTC.

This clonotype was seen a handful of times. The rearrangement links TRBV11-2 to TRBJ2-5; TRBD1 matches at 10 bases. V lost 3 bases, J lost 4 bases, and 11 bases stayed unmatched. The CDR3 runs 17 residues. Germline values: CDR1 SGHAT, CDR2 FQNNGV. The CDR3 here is CASSLNRDRGWGETQYF. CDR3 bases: TGTGCCAGCAGCTTGAACCGGGACAGGGGATGGGGAGAGACCCAGTACTTC.

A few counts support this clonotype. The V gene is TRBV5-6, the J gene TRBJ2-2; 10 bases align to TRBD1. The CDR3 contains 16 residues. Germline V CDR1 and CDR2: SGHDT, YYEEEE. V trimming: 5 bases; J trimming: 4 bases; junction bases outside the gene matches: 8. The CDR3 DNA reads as TGTGCCAGCAGTCGGGACAGGGGCTTTTCCACCGGGGAGCTGTTTTTT. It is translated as CASSRDRGFSTGELFF.

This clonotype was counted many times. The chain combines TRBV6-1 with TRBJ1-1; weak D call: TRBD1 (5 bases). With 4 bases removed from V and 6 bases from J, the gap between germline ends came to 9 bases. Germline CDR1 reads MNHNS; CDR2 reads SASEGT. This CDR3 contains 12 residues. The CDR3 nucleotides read TGTGCCAGCAGTGGGGACTGGGCTGAAGCTTTCTTT. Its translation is CASSGDWAEAFF.

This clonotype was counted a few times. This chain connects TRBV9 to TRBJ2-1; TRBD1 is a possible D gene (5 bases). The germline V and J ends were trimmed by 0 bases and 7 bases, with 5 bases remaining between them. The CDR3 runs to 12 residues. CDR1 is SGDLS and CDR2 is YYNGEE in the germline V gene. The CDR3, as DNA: TGTGCCAGCAGCGTAGAGGGGAATGAGCAGTTCTTC. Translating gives CASSVEGNEQFF.

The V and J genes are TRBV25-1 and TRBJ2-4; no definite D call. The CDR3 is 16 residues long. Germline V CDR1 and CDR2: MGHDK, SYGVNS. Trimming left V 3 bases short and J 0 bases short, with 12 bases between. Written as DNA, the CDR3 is TGTGCCAGCAGTGATCCTAGGGCCGAAGCCAAAAACATTCAGTACTTC. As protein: CASSDPRAEAKNIQYF.

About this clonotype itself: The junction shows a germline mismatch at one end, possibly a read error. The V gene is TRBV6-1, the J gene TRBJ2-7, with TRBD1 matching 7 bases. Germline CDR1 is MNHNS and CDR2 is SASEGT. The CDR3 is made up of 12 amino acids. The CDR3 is CASSVDRDDQYF. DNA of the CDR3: TGTGCCAGCAGTGTTGACAGGGACGACCAGTACTTC.

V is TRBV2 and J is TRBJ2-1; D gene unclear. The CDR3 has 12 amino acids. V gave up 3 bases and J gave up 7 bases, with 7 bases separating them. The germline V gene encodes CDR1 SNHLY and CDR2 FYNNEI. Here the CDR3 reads CASSDKRNEQFF. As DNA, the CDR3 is TGTGCCAGCAGTGATAAAAGGAATGAGCAGTTCTTC.